Shown below are 2 T cell receptor beta chains from a single sample sequenced in a study of cytomegalovirus exposure and HLA in healthy donors. PCR involved 60 Vbeta and 13 Jbeta primers. Libraries were prepared by immunoSEQ multiplex PCR; TCRdb keeps only in-frame clonotypes and omits some of them. The data show hundreds of thousands of clones, 70% to 90% seen once. Sample: PBMCs. Receptors originate from a woman younger than 30 in good health and CMV-seronegative.

The chain carries TRBV5-1 and TRBJ2-3, with D perhaps TRBD1 (7 bases). V was pared by 1 base and J by 2 bases, with 14 bases between. The CDR3 contains 16 residues. In germline, CDR1 is SGHRS, CDR2 YFSETQ. The CDR3 reads CASSLTGEVTTDTQYF. The CDR3 DNA sequence: TGCGCCAGCAGCTTGACAGGGGAGGTGACCACAGATACGCAGTATTTT. The full variable domain, in which reference TRBV5-1 and TRBJ2-3 provide the parts outside the CDR3, is KAGVTQTPRYLIKTRGQQVTLSCSPISGHRSVSWYQQTPGQGLQFLFEYFSETQRNKGNFPGRFSGRQFSNSRSEMNVSTLELGDSALYLCASSLTGEVTTDTQYFGPGTRLTVL.

The table lists this clone with a count of one. This chain links TRBV5-6 with TRBJ2-1; D is possibly TRBD2 (6 bases). This CDR3 comprises 17 residues. The V end lost 2 bases, the J end lost 0 bases, and 15 bases lay between the germline ends. Germline V gives CDR1 SGHDT, CDR2 YYEEEE. Written as DNA, the CDR3 is TGTGCCAGCAGCTTCCCGAGCGGGTCCAGCTCCTACAATGAGCAGTTCTTC. It specifies CASSFPSGSSSYNEQFF.